The present entry profiles one T cell receptor (beta chain) with its context. Its antigen is currently unknown. This entry is derived from a study of T-cell reconstitution after alpha-beta-depleted transplantation in children. CDR1 and CDR2 (germline): MNHEY, SMNVEV (reference sequence). The CDR3 runs 17 residues. V shed 9 bases, J shed 8 bases, and the junction held 22 bases outside the gene matches. As it was prepared, the TCRbeta library received unique molecular identifiers. TCRdb reprocessed the PCR reads via MiXCR and lists one record per CDR3 protein. The repertoire consists of about a million distinct CDR3 sequences, with roughly 31% occurring once and the leading ten covering roughly 27%. Findings of the study overall: Surviving recipient cells, namely T cells and thymic progenitors, were the source of high day-60 TCRbeta diversity in some patients.

V is TRBV27 and J is TRBJ1-2, with TRBD1 identical over 9 bases. The specimen was PBMCs, mostly from graft donor cells, collected 360 days after TCRalphabeta/CD19-depleted stem cell transplant. The TCR comes from a boy under two years old who had a stem cell transplant for SCID, so the T cells may come from the graft donor. As DNA, the CDR3 is TGTGCCAGTACCCGAAGTCCCACAGGGGGCGGAATAAGGGGCTACACCTTC. This sequence encodes CASTRSPTGGGIRGYTF.